This TCR beta chain stems from a study of spatial heterogeneity in lung cancer. Study as a whole: The cohort: roughly 72 early-stage, untreated non-small cell lung cancer patients. The study sequenced follow-up PBMC samples when they were available, at a median of approximately 2 years after resection. Alpha-chain sequences were detected in numbers that were consistently lower than beta-chain sequences.

V lost 3 bases, J lost 5 bases, and 16 bases lay in between. The CDR3 is made up of 14 amino acids. Germline-derived CDR1 and CDR2 are DFQATT and SNEGSKA (reference sequence). The time point denotes: blood at routine non-recurrence follow-up after resection. Sequencing was performed on whole RNA extracted from tumor and nontumor lung tissue, or from frozen PBMC, and the material was left unsorted. This clonotype was observed at least ten times. Its antigen is as yet unknown. General study results and limits: At resection, ubiquitous expanded tumor TCRs appeared in blood more than at follow-up.

TCRdb called the 5' RACE reads again in MiXCR, with one record for every CDR3 protein. The profile covers 45,000 to 65,000 distinct CDR3 sequences, with 6% to 8.5% appearing a single time and 35% taken by the ten largest. V is TRBV20-1 and J is TRBJ2-5; perhaps TRBD1 as D (6 bases). The clonotype comes from a female donor with early-stage non-small cell lung cancer. Sample: PBMCs, taken at follow-up. The CDR3 DNA reads TGCAGTGCTAGTAAGCCGGGACACCGGGAGACCCAGTACTTC. Its protein product is CSASKPGHRETQYF.